The source of this T cell receptor beta chain is a study of identifying expanded T cells in peripheral blood. General observations from the study: Approximately two-week clone count variance significantly increased as total template count grew. About 1.2 clones differed between technical replicates, versus approximately 17 and 20 over time.

About this clone itself: Its specificity is not known.

Germline V lookup: CDR1 MNHNY, CDR2 SVGAGI (reference sequence). With V trimmed by 4 bases and J by 6 bases, 2 bases remained unmatched. The CDR3 runs 14 residues. During the collection period, no donor immune events like infections were recorded. The protocol was immunoSEQ multiplex PCR, while the TCRdb copy is restricted to in-frame clones and leaves out a portion. The table shows approximately 120,000 clones, with around four fifths occurring only once. This chain connects TRBV6-6 to TRBJ2-2, with 10 bases matching TRBD1. Sequencing used blood. The receptor was isolated from a person between 18 and 70 years old in good health. CDR3: CASSWGQGSGELFF. As DNA, the CDR3 is TGTGCCAGCAGTTGGGGACAGGGGTCCGGGGAGCTGTTTTTT.